The 8 T cell receptor beta chains reported below all come from one sample, sequenced in a study of read filtering for tumor transcriptome and immune sequencing. This library used roughly 400 ng RNA and molecular barcoded adaptors spanning alpha/delta and beta/gamma chains. One entry per CDR3 protein, called by TCRdb with MiXCR from the reads. The table shows approximately 93,000 distinct CDR3 sequences, with about a fifth occurring only once. The sequencing input was a population of CD138-negative cells sorted from bone marrow. The receptors derive from a donor older than 35 with multiple myeloma.

This clonotype was seen many times. The chain recombines TRBV2 with TRBJ1-5; D uncertain. The germline CDR1 and CDR2 sequences are SNHLY and FYNNEI. This CDR3 spans 13 amino acids. V was pared by 6 bases and J by 5 bases, with 11 bases between. The CDR3 is CASRADGHQPQHF. In nucleotides, the CDR3 is TGTGCCAGCAGGGCTGACGGGCATCAGCCCCAGCATTTT. Filled out from reference TRBV2 and TRBJ1-5, the complete variable domain reads EPEVTQTPSHQVTQMGQEVILRCVPISNHLYFYWYRQILGQKVEFLVSFYNNEISEKSEIFDDQFSVERPDGSNFTLKIRSTKLEDSAMYFCASRADGHQPQHFGDGTRLSIL.

Many counts were recorded for this clonotype. The CDR3 here is CSASDRASEQYF. For the CDR3, the DNA is TGCAGTGCTAGCGACAGGGCGTCCGAGCAGTACTTC. This rearrangement joins TRBV20-1 to TRBJ2-7, with 7 bases aligning to TRBD1. CDR1 and CDR2 from the germline V gene are DFQATT and SNEGSKA (reference sequence). The length of the CDR3 is 12 residues. V shed 3 bases, J shed 6 bases, and the junction held 5 bases outside the gene matches.

This clonotype was seen at least ten times. The chain combines TRBV19 with TRBJ2-1; TRBD1 matches 7 bases. The length of the CDR3 is 15 residues. From germline, CDR1 is LNHDA and CDR2 SQIVND (reference sequence). The V and J ends lost 1 base and 5 bases, in that order; junction bases with no gene match: 5. CDR3 nucleotides: TGTGCCAGTAGTATAGGGGGGACAGCCGACAATGAGCAGTTCTTC. Its translation: CASSIGGTADNEQFF.

This clonotype was recorded at least ten times. J is TRBJ2-3 and V is TRBV2; D remains ambiguous. Germline V gene lookup returns CDR1 SNHLY and CDR2 FYNNEI. The V end was cut by 9 bases, the J end by 4 bases, with 5 bases between. The CDR3 has 10 residues. This CDR3 reads CASQSDTQYF. The CDR3 DNA is TGTGCCAGTCAGTCAGATACGCAGTATTTT.

This clonotype has just a few counts. Likely a read error: the CDR3 ends without its conserved phenylalanine or tryptophan. The chain links TRBV24-1 to TRBJ1-2, with 8 positions matching TRBD1. From germline, CDR1 is KGHDR and CDR2 SFDVKD. This CDR3 is built from 13 residues. V shed 7 bases, J shed 3 bases, and the junction held 3 bases outside the gene matches. For the CDR3, the DNA is TGTGCCACCAGCAAGGACAGGGACTATGGCTACACCTCC. It encodes CATSKDRDYGYTS.

In its sample, this clonotype was seen many times. The V gene is TRBV11-2, the J gene TRBJ2-3; D not certain. Germline values: CDR1 SGHAT, CDR2 FQNNGV. Trimming shortened V by 7 bases and J by 4 bases, and 21 bases separated the two germline ends. CDR3 length: 16 amino acids. In nucleotides, the CDR3 is TGTGCCAGCACCCTGGCCCGCGGAAGTCAGTCAGATACGCAGTATTTT. Residues: CASTLARGSQSDTQYF.

This clonotype was observed many times. The genes are TRBV28 and TRBJ2-5; 8 bases map to TRBD1. V trimming: 4 bases; J trimming: 4 bases; junction bases outside the gene matches: 8. Germline CDR1 reads MDHEN; CDR2 reads SYDVKM. The CDR3 has 15 residues. CDR3 DNA: TGTGCCAGCAGTTCGGACAGGGCCCGAGGAGAGACCCAGTACTTC. Its translation is CASSSDRARGETQYF. Full variable domain (missing parts from reference TRBV28 and TRBJ2-5): DVKVTQSSRYLVKRTGEKVFLECVQDMDHENMFWYRQDPGLGLRLIYFSYDVKMKEKGDIPEGYSVSREKKERFSLILESASTNQTSMYLCASSSDRARGETQYFGPGTRLLVL.

To note about this clonotype: At one end the junction does not follow the germline gene, possibly because of a read error. The V and J genes are TRBV5-1 and TRBJ2-5; the D is unclear. CDR1 and CDR2 from the germline V gene are SGHRS and YFSETQ. This CDR3 is built from 13 residues. CDR3 in DNA: TGCGCCAGCATCTTGGATATACAAGAGACCCAGTACTTC. This sequence encodes CASILDIQETQYF.